This TCR beta chain was found in a study of cytomegalovirus exposure and HLA in healthy donors. Note on this clone: The antigen remains undetermined.

Use of 60 Vbeta and 13 Jbeta primers characterized the PCR. Sequencing was performed with immunoSEQ multiplex PCR; in TCRdb, only in-frame clones are kept and a portion is missing. The table lists around 130,000 clones, just under 80% of them singletons. Germline values: CDR1 SGDLS, CDR2 YYNGEE. The V gene lost 1 base and the J gene lost 2 bases, with 11 bases spanning the gap. CDR3 size: 15 residues. Findings and limits, study-wide: Certain indistinguishable V segments, among them TRBV6-2 and TRBV6-3, were excluded.

V gene TRBV9 combines with J gene TRBJ2-3, with a possible D match to TRBD1 (6 bases). The specimen was PBMCs. The clonotype comes from a middle-aged woman in good health and CMV-seronegative. CDR3 coding DNA: TGTGCCAGCAGCGTAACAGGGATCTCCACAGATACGCAGTATTTT. It yields the protein CASSVTGISTDTQYF.